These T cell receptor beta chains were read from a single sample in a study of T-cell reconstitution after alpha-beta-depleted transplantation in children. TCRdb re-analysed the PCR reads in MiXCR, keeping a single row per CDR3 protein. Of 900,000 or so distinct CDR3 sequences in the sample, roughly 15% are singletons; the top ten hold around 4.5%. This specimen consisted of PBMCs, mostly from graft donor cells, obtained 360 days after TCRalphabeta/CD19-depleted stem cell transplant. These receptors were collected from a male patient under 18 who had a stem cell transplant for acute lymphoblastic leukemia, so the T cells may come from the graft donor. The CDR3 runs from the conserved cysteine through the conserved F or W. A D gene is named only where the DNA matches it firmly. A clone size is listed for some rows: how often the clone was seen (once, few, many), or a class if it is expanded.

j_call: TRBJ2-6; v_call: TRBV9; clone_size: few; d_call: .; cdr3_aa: CASSVASRSGANVLTF; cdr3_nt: TGTGCCAGCAGCGTAGCTAGTCGTTCTGGGGCCAACGTCCTGACTTTC
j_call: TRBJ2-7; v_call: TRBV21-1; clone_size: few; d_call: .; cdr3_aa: CASSKEGDRNSYEQYF; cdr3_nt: TGTGCCAGCAGCAAAGAAGGGGACAGAAATTCCTACGAGCAGTACTTC
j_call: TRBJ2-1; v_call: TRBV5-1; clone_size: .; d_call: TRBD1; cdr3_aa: CASRSGTGGWDEQFF; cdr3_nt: TGCGCCAGCAGATCCGGGACAGGGGGCTGGGATGAGCAGTTCTTC
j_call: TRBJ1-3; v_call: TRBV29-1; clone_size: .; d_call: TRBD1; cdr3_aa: CSVGQGATGNTIYF; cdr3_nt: TGCAGCGTTGGACAGGGAGCGACTGGAAACACCATATATTTT
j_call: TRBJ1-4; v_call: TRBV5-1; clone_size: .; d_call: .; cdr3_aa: CASSSGSPDFNEKLFF; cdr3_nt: TGCGCCAGCAGCTCTGGGTCGCCTGATTTTAATGAAAAACTGTTTTTT
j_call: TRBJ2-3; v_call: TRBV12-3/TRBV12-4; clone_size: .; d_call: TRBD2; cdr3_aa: CATMRSGRRSTDTQYF; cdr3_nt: TGTGCCACCATGAGAAGCGGGAGGAGAAGCACAGATACGCAGTATTTT
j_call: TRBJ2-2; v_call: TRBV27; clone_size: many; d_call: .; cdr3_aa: CASSFQGNTGELFF; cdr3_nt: TGTGCCAGCAGTTTCCAGGGGAACACCGGGGAGCTGTTTTTT
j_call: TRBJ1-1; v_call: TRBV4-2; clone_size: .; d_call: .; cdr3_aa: CASSVQTEAFF; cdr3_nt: TGTGCCAGCAGCGTGCAGACTGAAGCTTTCTTT
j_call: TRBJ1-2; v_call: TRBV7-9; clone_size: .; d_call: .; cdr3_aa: CASSLLGGYGYTF; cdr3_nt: TGTGCCAGCAGCTTATTAGGGGGGTATGGCTACACCTTC
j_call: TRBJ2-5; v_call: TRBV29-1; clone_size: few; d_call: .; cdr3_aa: CSVFLTGETQYF; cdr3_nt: TGCAGCGTTTTTCTCACGGGAGAGACCCAGTACTTC
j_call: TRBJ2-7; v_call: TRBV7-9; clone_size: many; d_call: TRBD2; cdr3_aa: CASSLPGGPGYEQYF; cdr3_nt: TGTGCCAGCAGCTTACCGGGAGGGCCGGGGTACGAGCAGTACTTC
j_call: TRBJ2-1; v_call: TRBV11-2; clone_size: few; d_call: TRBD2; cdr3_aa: CASSRGSLAGVISYNEQFF; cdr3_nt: TGTGCCAGCAGCAGAGGTAGTCTAGCGGGAGTGATCTCCTACAATGAGCAGTTCTTC
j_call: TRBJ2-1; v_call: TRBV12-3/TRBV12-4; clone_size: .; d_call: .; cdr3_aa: CASSFPGSTRLAWQFF; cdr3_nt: TGTGCCAGCAGTTTCCCCGGATCCACGAGGCTAGCTTGGCAGTTCTTC
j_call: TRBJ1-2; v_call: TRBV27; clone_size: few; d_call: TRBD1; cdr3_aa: CASSLVATGVIYGYTF; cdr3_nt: TGTGCCAGCAGTTTAGTGGCAACAGGGGTGATCTATGGCTACACCTTC
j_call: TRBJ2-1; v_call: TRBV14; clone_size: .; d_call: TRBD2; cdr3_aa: CASSQLAGAVRNEQFF; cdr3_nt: TGTGCCAGCAGCCAGTTAGCGGGAGCCGTCCGGAATGAGCAGTTCTTC
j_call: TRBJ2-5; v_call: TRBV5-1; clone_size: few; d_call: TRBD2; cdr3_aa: CASSLSLTGGTGEETQYF; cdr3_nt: TGCGCCAGCAGCTTGAGCCTCACGGGGGGAACTGGAGAAGAGACCCAGTACTTC
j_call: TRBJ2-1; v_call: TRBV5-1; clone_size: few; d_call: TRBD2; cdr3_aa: CASSLGTSGRIGSEFF; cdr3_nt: TGCGCCAGCAGCTTGGGGACTAGCGGGAGGATCGGTAGTGAGTTCTTC
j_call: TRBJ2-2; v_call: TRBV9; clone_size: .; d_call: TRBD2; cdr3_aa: CASSARLAGGFGELFF; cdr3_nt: TGTGCCAGCAGCGCGAGACTAGCGGGAGGTTTCGGGGAGCTGTTTTTT
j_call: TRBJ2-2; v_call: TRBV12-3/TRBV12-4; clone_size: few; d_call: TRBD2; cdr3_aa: CASSLAGLASGELFF; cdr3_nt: TGTGCCAGCAGTTTAGCAGGACTAGCGTCAGGGGAGCTGTTTTTT
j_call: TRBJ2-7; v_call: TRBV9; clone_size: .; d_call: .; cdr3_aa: CASSVGPGRGPTAYEQYF; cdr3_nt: TGTGCCAGCAGCGTAGGGCCGGGTCGTGGCCCCACGGCCTACGAGCAGTACTTC
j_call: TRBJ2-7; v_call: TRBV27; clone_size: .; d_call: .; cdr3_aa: CASSPTPGESYEQYF; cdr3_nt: TGTGCCAGCAGCCCAACTCCGGGGGAATCCTACGAGCAGTACTTC
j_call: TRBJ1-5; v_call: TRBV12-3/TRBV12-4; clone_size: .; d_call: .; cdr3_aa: CASTWDRNTPQHF; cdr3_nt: TGTGCCAGCACCTGGGACCGAAATACGCCCCAGCATTTT
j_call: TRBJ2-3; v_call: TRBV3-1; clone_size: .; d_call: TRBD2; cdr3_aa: CASARGGSTDTQYF; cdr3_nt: TGTGCCAGCGCACGGGGGGGTAGCACAGATACGCAGTATTTT
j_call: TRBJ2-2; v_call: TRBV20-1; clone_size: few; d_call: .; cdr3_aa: CSARDWVNTGELFF; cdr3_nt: TGCAGTGCTAGAGATTGGGTCAACACCGGGGAGCTGTTTTTT
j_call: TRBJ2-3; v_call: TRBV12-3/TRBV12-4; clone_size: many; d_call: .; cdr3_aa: CASSLRLGNTQYF; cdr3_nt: TGTGCCAGCAGTTTAAGGTTAGGGAATACGCAGTATTTT
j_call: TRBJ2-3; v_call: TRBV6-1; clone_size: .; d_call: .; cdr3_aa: CASKHLGGTDTQYF; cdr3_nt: TGTGCCAGCAAACACCTAGGGGGGACAGATACGCAGTATTTT
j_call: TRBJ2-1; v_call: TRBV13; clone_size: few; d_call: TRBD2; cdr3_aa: CASLTSGRADEQFF; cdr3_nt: TGTGCCAGCCTTACTAGCGGGAGGGCAGATGAGCAGTTCTTC
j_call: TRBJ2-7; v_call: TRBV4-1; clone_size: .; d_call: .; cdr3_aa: CASSLNLAVSSYEQYF; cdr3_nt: TGCGCCAGCAGCCTCAACCTAGCCGTTAGCTCCTACGAGCAGTACTTC
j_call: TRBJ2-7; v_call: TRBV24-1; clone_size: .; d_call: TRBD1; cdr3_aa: CATSADRPAYEQYF; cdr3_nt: TGTGCCACCAGCGCGGACAGGCCCGCCTACGAGCAGTACTTC
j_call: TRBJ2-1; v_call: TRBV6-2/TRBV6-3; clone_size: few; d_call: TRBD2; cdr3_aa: CASSYGGLRSAIEQFF; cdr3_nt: TGTGCCAGCAGTTACGGGGGACTACGGTCGGCGATTGAGCAGTTCTTC
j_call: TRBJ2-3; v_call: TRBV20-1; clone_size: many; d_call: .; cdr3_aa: CSASARGYTDTQYF; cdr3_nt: TGCAGTGCTAGTGCCAGGGGTTACACAGATACGCAGTATTTT
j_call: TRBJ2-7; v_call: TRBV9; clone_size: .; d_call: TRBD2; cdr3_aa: CASSATSGRTDEQYF; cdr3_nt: TGTGCCAGCAGCGCGACTAGCGGGAGAACGGACGAGCAGTACTTC
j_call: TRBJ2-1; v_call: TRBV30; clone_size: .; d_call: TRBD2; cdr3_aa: CACGGRASNEQFF; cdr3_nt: TGTGCCTGCGGCGGGAGGGCCTCCAATGAGCAGTTCTTC
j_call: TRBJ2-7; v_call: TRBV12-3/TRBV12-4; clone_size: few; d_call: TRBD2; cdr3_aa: CASRLGLAFEQYF; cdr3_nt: TGTGCCAGCAGACTCGGACTAGCGTTCGAGCAGTACTTC
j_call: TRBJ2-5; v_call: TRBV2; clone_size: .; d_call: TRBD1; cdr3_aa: CASSRDRGQQETQYF; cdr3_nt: TGTGCCAGCAGTCGGGACAGGGGGCAACAAGAGACCCAGTACTTC
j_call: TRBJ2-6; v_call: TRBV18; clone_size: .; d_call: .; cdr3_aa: CASYHGRERSSGANVLTF; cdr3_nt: TGTGCCAGCTACCACGGCAGGGAAAGATCCTCTGGGGCCAACGTCCTGACTTTC
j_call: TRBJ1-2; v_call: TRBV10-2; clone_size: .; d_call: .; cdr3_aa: CASSESGPTIF; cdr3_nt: TGCGCCAGCAGTGAGTCTGGACCGACGATCTTC
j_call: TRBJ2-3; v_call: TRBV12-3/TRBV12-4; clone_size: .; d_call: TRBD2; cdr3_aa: CASSFRLTSGSTGTQYF; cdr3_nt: TGTGCCAGCAGTTTTCGACTGACTAGCGGGAGTACAGGTACGCAGTATTTT
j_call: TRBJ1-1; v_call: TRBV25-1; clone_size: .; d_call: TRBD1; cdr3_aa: CASGGDRGTTEAFF; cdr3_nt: TGTGCCAGCGGTGGGGACAGGGGGACCACTGAAGCTTTCTTT
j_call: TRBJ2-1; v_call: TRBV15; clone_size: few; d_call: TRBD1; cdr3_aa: CATSRGSGTGHNEQFF; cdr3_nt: TGTGCCACCAGCAGGGGCTCCGGGACAGGACACAATGAGCAGTTCTTC
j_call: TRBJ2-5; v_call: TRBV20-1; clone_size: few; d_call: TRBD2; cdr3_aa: CSASRLAGENQETQYF; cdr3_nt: TGCAGTGCTAGTCGACTAGCGGGGGAAAACCAAGAGACCCAGTACTTC
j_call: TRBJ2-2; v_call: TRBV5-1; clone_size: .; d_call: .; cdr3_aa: CASSSLGMNTGELFF; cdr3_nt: TGCGCCAGCAGCTCTTTAGGAATGAACACCGGGGAGCTGTTTTTT
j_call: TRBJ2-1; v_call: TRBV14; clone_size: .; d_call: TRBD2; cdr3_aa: CASSQRLAASSSYNEQFF; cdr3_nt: TGTGCCAGCAGCCAACGACTAGCGGCCTCAAGCTCCTACAATGAGCAGTTCTTC